This T cell receptor (beta chain) comes out of a study of shared T cell receptors in the human thymus. The assay was immunoSEQ multiplex PCR, and TCRdb's table has in-frame clones only and misses some. Of under 700,000 clones in the sample, approximately 80% were seen once. CDR1 is MNHNY, CDR2 SVGAGI, per germline (reference sequence). V lost 10 bases and J lost 1, with 19 bases in between. The CDR3 has 15 amino acids. This same sample was also taken into another study, of human thymus T cells. That report adds: Finnish infants who were healthy and having corrective surgery for congenital heart defects made up the donors. Resections removed during corrective heart surgery provided the thymus tissue used. Within thymic and blood repertoires, V and J gene usage appeared to be biased. Related research described thymic repertoires that were highly overlapping among unrelated individuals.

The TCR was taken from a boy in the first two years of life with a congenital heart defect. Sequencing was performed on thymocytes. The chain combines TRBV6-6 with TRBJ1-1; no clear D gene. CDR3 residues: CATSYLGGPNTEAFF. The CDR3 DNA is TGTGCCACCTCGTACCTGGGAGGACCGAACACTGAAGCTTTCTTT.